This T cell receptor (beta chain) was retrieved from a study of OX40 agonist ivuxolimab in advanced cancers. Study details: Ivuxolimab was administered intravenously to patients at 0.01 to 10 mg/kg every 2 weeks. Study-wide results and caveats: CD8+ T cells averaged more expanded clones than CD4+.

V lost 6 bases to trimming and J lost 0 bases, with 12 bases between them. Germline V gives CDR1 SQVTM, CDR2 ANQGSEA. This CDR3 is built from 13 residues. A word on this clone: Its antigen remains unknown.

Assay: immunoSEQ multiplex PCR; the TCRdb copy retains only in-frame clones and omits some. The data contain 13,000 or so clones, about 81% of them singletons. Sequenced here: CD4+ or CD8+ T cells sorted from blood, sampled in a trial of the OX40 agonist ivuxolimab. This sequence joins TRBV29-1 and TRBJ2-7; D remains unclear. The sequence was collected from an adult with an advanced solid tumor such as melanoma, head and neck, liver or kidney cancer. The CDR3 here is CSVRQANSYEQYF. The DNA of the CDR3 is TGCAGCGTGCGGCAGGCTAACTCCTACGAGCAGTACTTC.